These 26 T cell receptor beta chains were all obtained from the same sample, sequenced in a study of tumor-infiltrating lymphocytes in primary liver carcinoma. TCR beta cDNA was prepared out of roughly 520 ng total RNA by means of a constant-region primer. A slightly modified ARM-PCR protocol with three nested multiplex PCR rounds produced these TCR beta libraries. A C-beta reverse primer was combined with TRBV1-TRBV30 forward primers in the first two PCR rounds, and each round had around 11 cycles. One entry per CDR3 protein, called by TCRdb with MiXCR from the multiplex PCR reads. The sample lists about 37,000 distinct CDR3 sequences, roughly 80% occurring once. The roughly 19-33 mg bulk tissue piece was not sorted before simultaneous RNA and DNA extraction. The sample comprised tumor-adjacent normal liver tissue. These receptors were collected from a man in his forties or fifties with primary liver carcinoma and hepatitis B virus infection.

In the case of this clonotype: The missing conserved phenylalanine or tryptophan at the end of this CDR3 makes a read error likely. The J gene is TRBJ1-1, the V gene TRBV11-3; D possibly corresponds to TRBD1 (5 bases). The V gene's germline CDR1 is SGHNT and CDR2 YENEEA. This CDR3 spans 15 amino acids. The DNA for the CDR3 is TGTGCCATCAGCCGCGGGGGGTCAGAGGACACTGAAGCTTTCCTT. It yields the protein CAISRGGSEDTEAFL.

As for this clonotype: One end of the junction does not line up with germline, which may come from a read error. The rearrangement joins TRBV6-1 to TRBJ2-4, with 8 bases identical to TRBD1. The CDR3 is 20 amino acids. Germline CDR1 MNHNS, CDR2 SASEGT. The CDR3, as DNA: TGTGCCAGCGGTGAAGCACTTGGATACGTAGGACAGGGTGTCAAAAACATTCAGTACTTC. Translation: CASGEALGYVGQGVKNIQYF.

V gene TRBV30 combines with J gene TRBJ2-2; weak D call: TRBD2 (5 bases). Deletions cut 8 bases from V and 2 bases from J, with 24 bases between. This CDR3 comprises 17 residues. CDR1 is GTSNPN and CDR2 is SVGIG in the germline V gene (reference sequence). The CDR3 DNA reads TGTGCCAGGATTGGTAGCAGGAGGCCGATAAACACCGGGGAGCTGTTTTTT. This encodes CARIGSRRPINTGELFF.

The table lists this clonotype with a count of one. Germline and junction disagree at one end, which may indicate a read error. This rearrangement joins TRBV6-1 to TRBJ2-4, with 8 bases that match TRBD1. Germline V gene sequence: CDR1 MNHNS, CDR2 SASEGT. This CDR3 contains 20 residues. CDR3 amino acids: CACSEALGYVGQGVKNIQYF. DNA of the CDR3: TGTGCCTGCAGTGAAGCACTTGGATATGTCGGACAGGGTGTCAAAAACATTCAGTACTTC.

The J gene is TRBJ1-2, the V gene TRBV6-1; D ambiguous. The CDR3 is 14 residues long. Germline CDR1 MNHNS, CDR2 SASEGT. The CDR3: CHSRPQIQSYGYTF. Written as DNA, the CDR3 is TGTCACAGCAGGCCACAGATCCAAAGCTATGGCTACACCTTC.

About this clonotype itself: The germline gene is not matched at one end of the junction; a read error may be the cause. The chain uses TRBV4-1 and TRBJ1-2; unclear D gene. CDR1 and CDR2 from the germline V gene are MGHRA and YSYEKL. This CDR3 contains 15 residues. In DNA form, the CDR3 reads TGCGCCAGCAGCCCAGAGCGGGCAGGAAACTATGGCTACATCTTC. This encodes CASSPERAGNYGYIF.

Worth noting for this clonotype: Relative to the germline gene, one junction end is altered; a read error may explain this. The chain has TRBV4-1 and TRBJ2-3, with 9 bases fitting TRBD2. This CDR3 comprises 15 residues. From germline, CDR1 is MGHRA and CDR2 YSYEKL. Written as DNA, the CDR3 is TGCGCCAACAGCCGGCCTAGCGGGATCACAGATACGCAGTATTTT. Protein sequence: CANSRPSGITDTQYF.

At least ten counts were recorded for this clonotype. The genes are TRBV11-2 and TRBJ1-4; no reliable D call. CDR1 is SGHAT and CDR2 is FQNNGV in the germline V gene. The CDR3 is 13 amino acids. The germline V and J ends were trimmed by 1 base and 3 bases, with 3 bases remaining between them. The CDR3 loop is CASSLAANEKLFF. The CDR3 DNA is TGTGCCAGCAGCTTAGCCGCTAATGAAAAACTGTTTTTT.

This clonotype was observed many times. CDR3 DNA sequence: TGTGCCAGCAGCTGGGGTGAAAAACTGTTTTTT. It is translated as CASSWGEKLFF. The rearrangement joins TRBV21-1 to TRBJ1-4. TRBV21-1 is reported as a pseudogene. This CDR3 is 11 amino acids long.

The genes are TRBV30 and TRBJ2-7; perhaps TRBD2 as D (5 bases). Trimming cost V 7 bases and J 6 bases, with 19 bases left between them. The CDR3 consists of 13 residues. The germline gives CDR1 GTSNPN, CDR2 SVGIG (reference sequence). The CDR3 DNA reads as TGTGCCTCCAGTTGGAGGCACCTCTCCGAGCAGTACTTC. It translates to CASSWRHLSEQYF.

A note on this clonotype: One junction end does not reproduce the germline sequence, and a read error may be involved. The chain recombines TRBV29-1 with TRBJ2-7; D is unclear. From germline, CDR1 is SQVTM and CDR2 ANQGSEA. This CDR3 has 13 amino acids. This CDR3 reads CSVLTGHSYDQYF. The CDR3 DNA is TGCAGCGTTCTGACTGGGCACTCCTACGATCAGTACTTC.

With respect to this clonotype: An end of the junction differs from the germline gene, which may be a read error. The CDR3: CVSIADGNPTDTQYF. The CDR3 DNA reads as TGTGTCAGTATCGCGGACGGCAATCCCACAGATACGCAGTATTTT. The chain is built from TRBV19 and TRBJ2-3, with no clear D. CDR3 length: 15 residues. The germline CDR1 and CDR2 sequences are LNHDA and SQIVND (reference sequence).

A remark on this clonotype: A read error is likely, as this CDR3 ends without the conserved phenylalanine or tryptophan. The chain uses TRBV12-3 or TRBV12-4 and TRBJ2-7, with no clear D. The CDR3 length is 12 residues. V lost 7 bases and J lost 4, with 11 bases in between. This CDR3 reads CASNFGRYEQYY. For the CDR3, the DNA is TGTGCCAGCAATTTCGGACGGTACGAGCAGTACTAC.

About this clonotype: Compared with germline, one end of the junction differs, possibly owing to a read error. The rearrangement links TRBV5-5 to TRBJ1-1; D gene unclear. This CDR3 has 15 residues. Germline CDR1 and CDR2: SGHKS and YYEKEE (reference sequence). CDR3 in amino acids: CANSHEGKRYTEAFF. CDR3 nucleotides: TGTGCCAACAGCCATGAGGGTAAGCGCTACACTGAAGCTTTCTTT.

V usage is TRBV20-1 and J usage is TRBJ2-5, with TRBD2 matching 7 bases. CDR3 length: 18 residues. Germline V gene data show CDR1 as DFQATT and CDR2 as SNEGSKA (reference sequence). J gave up 5 bases and V 3 bases, and 21 bases lay outside the gene matches. DNA for the CDR3: TGCAGTGCTAGGAGTATGCGCGGCGGGAGATTTATGCGGGAGACCCAGTACTTC. Protein product: CSARSMRGGRFMRETQYF.

Comments on this clonotype: One end of the junction fails to match germline, which may point to a read error. This chain uses TRBV30 with TRBJ2-1, with D possibly TRBD2 on 5 matching bases. This CDR3 is built from 13 residues. Per the germline V gene, CDR1 is GTSNPN and CDR2 is SVGIG (reference sequence). CDR3 DNA sequence: TGTGCCTTGAGTCCCAACGGGAACAATGAGCAGTGCTTC. Amino acids: CALSPNGNNEQCF. Drawing the rest from reference TRBV30 and TRBJ2-1, the complete variable domain is SQTIHQWPATLVQPVGSPLSLECTVEGTSNPNLYWYRQAAGRGLQLLFYSVGIGQISSEVPQNLSASRPQDRQFILSSKKLLLSDSGFYLCALSPNGNNEQCFGPGTRLTVL.

V is TRBV29-1 and J is TRBJ2-2; D is possibly TRBD1 or TRBD2 (6 bases each). The germline V and J ends were trimmed by 6 bases and 14 bases, with 19 bases remaining between them. The germline gives CDR1 SQVTM, CDR2 ANQGSEA. The length of the CDR3 is 12 residues. CDR3 nucleotide sequence: TGCAGCGTCGGAAGGGGGACCGGGGGACTGTTTTTT. It encodes CSVGRGTGGLFF.

To note about this clonotype: One end of the junction is discordant with germline, which a read error may explain. The chain couples TRBV7-2 to TRBJ2-1, with 7 bases aligning to TRBD2. Per germline, CDR1 SGHTA and CDR2 FQGNSA. The CDR3 has 17 residues. CDR3 DNA sequence: TGTGCCAGCAGCCGGAGGGAGGGGAGCGGAGGCTACAATAAGCAGCTCTTC. Protein sequence: CASSRREGSGGYNKQLF.

The chain links TRBV4-1 to TRBJ2-1; 8 bases line up with TRBD2. Trimming took 4 bases from V and 8 from J; bases not matched to a gene: 13. Germline lookup yields CDR1 MGHRA and CDR2 YSYEKL. This CDR3 comprises 16 residues. For the CDR3, the DNA is TGCGCCAGCAGCCGGGCGGGGGGCGGGAGTGTAGATGAGCAGTTCTTC. The encoded protein is CASSRAGGGSVDEQFF.

The chain recombines TRBV7-8 with TRBJ2-4; 9 bases agree with TRBD2. The length of the CDR3 is 13 residues. Looked up from germline, CDR1 is SGHVS and CDR2 is FQNEAQ. CDR3 sequence: CVSGLAGENIQYF. Here the CDR3 DNA reads TGTGTCAGTGGCTTAGCGGGGGAGAACATTCAGTACTTC.

Of note for this clonotype: A junction end diverges from the germline sequence, so it may reflect a read error. The chain couples TRBV30 to TRBJ2-1; TRBD2 might be the D (5 bases). This CDR3 is 16 amino acids long. CDR1 is GTSNPN, CDR2 SVGIG, per germline (reference sequence). The CDR3 DNA follows: TGTGCCAGGAGACGGCCGGGGTCTGAGTCCTACAATGAGCAGTTCTTC. It translates to CARRRPGSESYNEQFF.

For this clonotype: One end of the junction does not line up with germline, which may come from a read error. In nucleotides, the CDR3 is TGTGCTACCAGTGAAGGGGATTACGACAACGGGGAACTGTTTTTT. It translates to CATSEGDYDNGELFF. The rearrangement uses TRBV24-1 and TRBJ2-2; D may be TRBD1 or TRBD2 (5 bases each). CDR3 size: 15 residues. Germline CDR1 reads KGHDR; CDR2 reads SFDVKD.

Comments on this clonotype: The CDR3 ends on some other residue instead of the conserved phenylalanine or tryptophan, so this is likely a read error. The limits of the CDR3 on the DNA are not certain, so only TCRdb's listed CDR3 is given. The genes are TRBV7-8 and TRBJ2-3; the table's D call, TRBD1, has no DNA check behind it. The CDR3 spans 16 residues, counting both ends. Germline-derived CDR1 and CDR2 are SGHVS and FQNEAQ. The CDR3 sequence: CASSSTGVGYSDTQYL.

A few counts support this clonotype. A read error may explain this, as a much larger clone is one base away. The CDR3 reads CATSVGTGDQEAQYF. The DNA of the CDR3 is TGTGCCACCAGTGTCGGGACAGGGGATCAAGAGGCCCAGTACTTC. V gene TRBV24-1 combines with J gene TRBJ2-5; 10 nucleotides agree with TRBD1. CDR3 length: 15 amino acids. Germline V gene data show CDR1 as KGHDR and CDR2 as SFDVKD.

Comments on this clonotype: This may stem from a read error, because a much larger clone lies one nucleotide away. The final CDR3 position lacks the conserved phenylalanine or tryptophan, pointing to a likely read error. No DNA is shown, since the ends of the CDR3 on it are uncertain; the CDR3 is the one TCRdb lists. This rearrangement joins TRBV11-2 to TRBJ2-5; the D call TRBD2 from the table was never checked on the DNA. Germline CDR1 reads SGHAT; CDR2 reads FQNNGV. Inclusive of both ends, the CDR3 amounts to 13 amino acids. CDR3 sequence: CASSLGVGVGGNL.

The chain is built from TRBV4-3 and TRBJ2-4, with D hard to call. The germline V and J ends were trimmed by 8 bases and 0 bases, with 17 bases remaining between them. The V gene's germline CDR1 is LGHNA and CDR2 YSLEER. The CDR3 length is 16 residues. This CDR3 is CASGQGGSLAKNIQYF. DNA for the CDR3: TGCGCCAGCGGTCAAGGTGGCAGCCTAGCCAAAAACATTCAGTACTTC.